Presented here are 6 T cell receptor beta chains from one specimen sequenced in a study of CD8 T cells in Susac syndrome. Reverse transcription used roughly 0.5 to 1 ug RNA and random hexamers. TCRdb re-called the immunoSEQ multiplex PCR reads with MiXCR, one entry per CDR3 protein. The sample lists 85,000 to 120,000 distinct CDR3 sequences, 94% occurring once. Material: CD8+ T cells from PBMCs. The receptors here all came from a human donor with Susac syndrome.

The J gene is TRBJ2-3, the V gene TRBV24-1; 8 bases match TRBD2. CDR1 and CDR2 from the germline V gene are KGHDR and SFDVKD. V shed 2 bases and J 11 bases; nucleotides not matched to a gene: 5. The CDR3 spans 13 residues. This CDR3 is CATSDSPGGKQYF. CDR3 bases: TGTGCCACCAGTGATTCACCGGGAGGGAAGCAGTATTTT.

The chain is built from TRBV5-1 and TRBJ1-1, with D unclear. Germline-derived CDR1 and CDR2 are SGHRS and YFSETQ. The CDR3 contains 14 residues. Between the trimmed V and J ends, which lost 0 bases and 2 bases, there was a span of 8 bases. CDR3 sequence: CASSLERSNTEAFF. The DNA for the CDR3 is TGCGCCAGCAGCTTGGAAAGGAGCAACACTGAAGCTTTCTTT.

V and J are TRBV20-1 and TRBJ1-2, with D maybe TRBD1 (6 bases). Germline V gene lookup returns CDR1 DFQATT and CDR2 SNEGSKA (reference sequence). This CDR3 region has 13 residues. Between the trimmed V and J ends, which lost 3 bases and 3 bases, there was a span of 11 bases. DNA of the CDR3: TGCAGTGCTAGTATACAGGGTGACTATGGCTACACCTTC. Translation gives CSASIQGDYGYTF.

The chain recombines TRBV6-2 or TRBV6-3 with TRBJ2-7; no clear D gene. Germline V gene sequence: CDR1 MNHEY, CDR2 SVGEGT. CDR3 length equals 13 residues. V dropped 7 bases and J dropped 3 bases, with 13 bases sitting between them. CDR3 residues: CASKEGSLYEQYF. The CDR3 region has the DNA TGTGCCAGCAAGGAAGGCAGCCTCTACGAGCAGTACTTC.

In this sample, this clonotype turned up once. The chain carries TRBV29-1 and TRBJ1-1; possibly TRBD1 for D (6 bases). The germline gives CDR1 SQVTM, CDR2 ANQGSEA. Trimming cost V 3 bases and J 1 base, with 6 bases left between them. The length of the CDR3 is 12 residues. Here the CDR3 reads CSVEGANTEAFF. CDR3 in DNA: TGCAGCGTTGAGGGGGCGAACACTGAAGCTTTCTTT.

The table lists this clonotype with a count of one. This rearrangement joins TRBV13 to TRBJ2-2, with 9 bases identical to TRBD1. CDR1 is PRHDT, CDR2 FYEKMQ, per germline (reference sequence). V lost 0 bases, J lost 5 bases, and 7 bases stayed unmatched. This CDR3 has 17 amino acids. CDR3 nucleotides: TGTGCCAGCAGCTTAGGCACAGGGGGCGGGAAGACCGGGGAGCTGTTTTTT. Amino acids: CASSLGTGGGKTGELFF.